This T cell receptor (beta chain) was sequenced for a study of graft-versus-host responses after intestinal transplantation. Background on the study: Following induction with anti-thymocyte globulin, all recipients were given tacrolimus and steroids for roughly three years.

Some clones are missing from TCRdb's copy, which holds only in-frame ones; the method was immunoSEQ multiplex PCR. The sample holds around 67,000 clones, roughly 89% seen once. V trimming: 4 bases; J trimming: 7 bases; junction bases outside the gene matches: 3. Per the germline V gene, CDR1 is SGHVT and CDR2 is SQSDAQ. The CDR3 extends over 14 amino acids. Study-wide results and caveats: Analysis identified GvH clones in recipient marrow, with some appearing first in ileum or blood. Patients with graft-donor T cell macrochimerism had high graft-versus-host to host-versus-graft clonal ratios in allografts. Declines in HvG clones occurring early post-transplant were associated with peak circulating GvH clone levels.

Regarding this clone: Its antigen remains unknown.

Source: unstimulated CD8+ T cells sorted from spleen or lymph node cells, taken before transplant. The V and J genes are TRBV7-4 and TRBJ2-1; 11 nucleotides line up with TRBD2. The TCR originated in a human donor who was the organ donor for an intestinal transplant. CDR3 sequence (DNA): TGTGCCAGCAGCTCGGGACTAGCGGCTAATGAGCAGTTCTTC. As protein: CASSSGLAANEQFF.